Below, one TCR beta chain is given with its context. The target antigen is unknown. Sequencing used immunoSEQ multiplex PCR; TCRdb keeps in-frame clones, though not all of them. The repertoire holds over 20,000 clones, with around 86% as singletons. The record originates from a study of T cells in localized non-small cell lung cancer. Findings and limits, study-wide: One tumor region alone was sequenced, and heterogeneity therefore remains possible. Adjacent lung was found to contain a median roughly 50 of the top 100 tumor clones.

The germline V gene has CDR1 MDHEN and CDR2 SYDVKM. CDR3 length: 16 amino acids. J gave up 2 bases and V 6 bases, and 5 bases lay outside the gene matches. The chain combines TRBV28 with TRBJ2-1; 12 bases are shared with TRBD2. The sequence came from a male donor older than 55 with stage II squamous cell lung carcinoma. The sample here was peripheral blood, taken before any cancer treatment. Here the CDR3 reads CASSSTSGRPYNEQFF. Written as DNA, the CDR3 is TGTGCCAGCAGCTCCACTAGCGGGAGGCCCTACAATGAGCAGTTCTTC.